This T cell receptor beta chain is from a study of control samples from healthy donors and cancer patients. CDR3 size: 14 residues. V trimming: 5 bases; J trimming: 4 bases; junction bases outside the gene matches: 8. From germline, CDR1 is LNHDA and CDR2 SQIVND (reference sequence). Data came from immunoSEQ multiplex PCR; TCRdb stores just in-frame clones and leaves some out. The repertoire holds approximately 84,000 clones, with roughly 89% as singletons. The sample taken for sequencing was blood. The chain links TRBV19 to TRBJ2-7; 7 positions agree with TRBD1. This receptor was identified in a man aged 30 to 45 in good health. As DNA, the CDR3 is TGTGCCAGTAGTCCCGGACAGGTTTCGTACGAGCAGTACTTC. Residues: CASSPGQVSYEQYF.